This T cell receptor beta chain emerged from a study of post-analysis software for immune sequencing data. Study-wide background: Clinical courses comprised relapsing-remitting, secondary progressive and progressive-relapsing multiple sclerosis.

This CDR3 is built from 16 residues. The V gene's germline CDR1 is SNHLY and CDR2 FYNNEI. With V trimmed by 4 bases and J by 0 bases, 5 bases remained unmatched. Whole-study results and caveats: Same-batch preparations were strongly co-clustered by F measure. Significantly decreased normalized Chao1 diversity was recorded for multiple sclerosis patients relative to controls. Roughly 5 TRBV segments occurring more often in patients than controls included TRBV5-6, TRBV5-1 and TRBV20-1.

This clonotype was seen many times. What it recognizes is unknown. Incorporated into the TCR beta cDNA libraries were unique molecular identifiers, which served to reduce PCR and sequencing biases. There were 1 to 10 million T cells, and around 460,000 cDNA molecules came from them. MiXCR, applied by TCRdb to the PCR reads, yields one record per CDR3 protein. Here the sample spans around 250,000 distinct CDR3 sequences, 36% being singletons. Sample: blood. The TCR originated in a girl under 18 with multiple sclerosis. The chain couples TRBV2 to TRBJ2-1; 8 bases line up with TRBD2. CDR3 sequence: CASSGLARSSYNEQFF. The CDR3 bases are TGTGCCAGCAGTGGACTAGCGAGAAGCTCCTACAATGAGCAGTTCTTC. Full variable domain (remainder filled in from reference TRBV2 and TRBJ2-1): EPEVTQTPSHQVTQMGQEVILRCVPISNHLYFYWYRQILGQKVEFLVSFYNNEISEKSEIFDDQFSVERPDGSNFTLKIRSTKLEDSAMYFCASSGLARSSYNEQFFGPGTRLTVL.